The text below deals with one TCR beta chain. Antigen: not known. The sample originates from a study of T cells in Graves' hyperthyroidism and ophthalmopathy. The authors deemed Graves' hyperthyroidism stable absent ophthalmopathy progression within 18 months. V lost 8 bases, J lost 6 bases, and 10 bases stayed unmatched. Germline values: CDR1 MNHEY, CDR2 SVGEGT. The CDR3 extends over 16 amino acids. Amplification of TCR beta CDR3 regions used RNA as the template. In the first-round RT-PCR of the TCR CDR3, the HTBI primer set was used. TCRdb processed the multiplex PCR reads anew with MiXCR; each CDR3 protein has one entry. The profile shows some 460,000 distinct CDR3 sequences, around a sixth of them singletons. General study results and limits: Most clonotypes expanded in the thyroid (above 0.001) were also present in blood.

This TCR was sampled from a woman aged 18-35 years with Graves' hyperthyroidism. The V call is TRBV6-2 or TRBV6-3, the J call TRBJ2-3, with 14 positions matching TRBD2. Sequenced sample: blood. DNA for the CDR3: TGTGCCAGCTACTTCCCGGGACTAGCGGGGGCTGATACGCAGTATTTT. Its protein product is CASYFPGLAGADTQYF.